What follows are 5 T cell receptor beta chains derived from one specimen sequenced in a study of blood T cell repertoires in COVID-19. Clones were sequenced by immunoSEQ multiplex PCR, and TCRdb holds only the in-frame ones, with some missing. The sample consists of under 500,000 clones, 85% to 90% of them appearing once. Sequencing used peripheral blood. The receptors come from a woman under 40 with acute or convalescent COVID-19.

This rearrangement joins TRBV9 to TRBJ2-5, with D unclear. The germline V gene encodes CDR1 SGDLS and CDR2 YYNGEE. Deletions cut 3 bases from V and 4 bases from J, with 4 bases between. The CDR3 covers 11 residues. The chain's CDR3 is CASSASETQYF. DNA of the CDR3: TGTGCCAGCAGCGCCTCAGAGACCCAGTACTTC.

This clone was counted only a few times. The J gene is TRBJ1-1, the V gene TRBV18; 8 nucleotides match TRBD1. After removal of 3 bases from V and 6 bases from J, the junction contained 9 bases not matched to a gene. The CDR3 has 15 amino acids. Germline CDR1 and CDR2: KGHSH and LQKENI. Written as DNA, the CDR3 is TGTGCCAGCTCACCCGGAGACAGGGGAGATGCTGAAGCTTTCTTT. Encoded protein: CASSPGDRGDAEAFF.

The V gene is TRBV28, the J gene TRBJ2-7; 8 bases map to TRBD1. Germline V gives CDR1 MDHEN, CDR2 SYDVKM. The CDR3 spans 13 residues. Trimming took 3 bases from V and 9 from J; bases not matched to a gene: 7. The CDR3 DNA reads as TGTGCCAGCAGTTTCGGACAGGGTTTGACGCAGTACTTC. This sequence encodes CASSFGQGLTQYF.

The gene calls are TRBV19 and TRBJ2-6; D might be TRBD1 (6 bases). The ends were cut back, 1 base at V and 0 bases at J, with 10 bases in the middle. The length of the CDR3 is 17 residues. Germline V gives CDR1 LNHDA, CDR2 SQIVND (reference sequence). Written as DNA, the CDR3 is TGTGCCAGTAGTATAGGGGACACGTTCTCTGGGGCCAACGTCCTGACTTTC. It yields the protein CASSIGDTFSGANVLTF. Supplemented by reference TRBV19 and TRBJ2-6, the full variable domain reads DGGITQSPKYLFRKEGQNVTLSCEQNLNHDAMYWYRQDPGQGLRLIYYSQIVNDFQKGDIAEGYSVSREKKESFPLTVTSAQKNPTAFYLCASSIGDTFSGANVLTFGAGSRLTVL.

V is TRBV9 and J is TRBJ2-3, with TRBD1 identical over 8 bases. With V trimmed by 2 bases and J by 6 bases, 5 bases remained unmatched. CDR1 and CDR2 (germline): SGDLS, YYNGEE. CDR3 length equals 14 residues. CDR3 sequence reads: CASSVSQGADTQYF. CDR3 DNA sequence: TGTGCCAGCAGCGTTTCGCAGGGGGCGGATACGCAGTATTTT.